The sequence of this TCR beta chain was determined in a study of T-cell reconstitution after alpha-beta-depleted transplantation in children. This clonotype came up a few times. Using unique molecular identifiers, the investigators prepared the TCRbeta library. One entry per CDR3 protein results from TCRdb running MiXCR on the PCR reads. The sample includes about 610,000 distinct CDR3 sequences, about 11% of them seen just once. This TCR was recovered from a human donor who donated a stem cell graft to a child with acute myeloid leukemia. Sample: PBMCs from the stem cell graft donor, taken from the stem cell graft.

The CDR3 nucleotides are TGTGCCAGCAGCTTGGGGGCTAACCAAGAGACCCAGTACTTC. Protein sequence: CASSLGANQETQYF. This rearrangement joins TRBV7-3 to TRBJ2-5, with D perhaps TRBD1 (6 bases). The CDR3 sequence is 14 residues long. From germline, CDR1 is SGHTA and CDR2 FQGTGA. Between the trimmed V and J ends, which lost 3 bases and 0 bases, there was a span of 8 bases.